This is a list of T cell receptor beta chains from one sample in a study of T cell changes during pregnancy in multiple sclerosis. This table comes from immunoSEQ multiplex PCR, and its TCRdb copy is limited to in-frame clones, with some not included. The sample shows about 44,000 clones, roughly nine tenths of them seen only once. Sequences were derived from CD4+ T cells from peripheral blood mononuclear cells, sampled after pregnancy. Every receptor here comes from a female donor with multiple sclerosis, enrolled in a pregnancy study. Both conserved end residues are part of each CDR3.

v_call,j_call,cdr3_aa
TRBV7-5,TRBJ1-1,CARSLGFQGAMNTEAFF
TRBV2,TRBJ1-6,CASSEKAAAHF
TRBV19,TRBJ2-7,CASSGHFNNRRAYEQYF
TRBV5-4,TRBJ2-5,CASSLSRETQYF
TRBV7-7,TRBJ2-1,CASSPWTSLDEQFF
TRBV27,TRBJ1-2,CASRIDREGSGYTF
TRBV7-2,TRBJ1-1,CASSLGASTGYTEAFF
TRBV4-3,TRBJ2-7,CASSHMDRAHEQYF
TRBV5-4,TRBJ1-5,CASSQGGRNQPQHF
TRBV6-5,TRBJ1-1,CASSLTGWTEAFF
TRBV5-4,TRBJ1-2,CASSLGGQGELGYTF
TRBV7-9,TRBJ1-2,CASSPGEGPYGYTF
TRBV19,TRBJ1-5,CASSLRREPQHF
TRBV7-9,TRBJ1-3,CASSPYSGNTIYF
TRBV6-1,TRBJ1-3,CASSEGSGVGNTIYF
TRBV10-3,TRBJ2-3,CAISSGTEDRSQYF
TRBV5-5,TRBJ2-7,CASRLQGARGDEQYF
TRBV28,TRBJ1-2,CASRTGGANYGYTF
TRBV5-1,TRBJ1-2,CASSTDRSGGYTF
TRBV5-6,TRBJ1-4,CASSLTTGGDEKLFF
TRBV5-1,TRBJ2-1,CASSPPSGRDLFF
TRBV23-1,TRBJ2-3,CASIGTSASPFTDTQYF
TRBV5-4,TRBJ1-1,CASSLQSNTEAFF
TRBV11-2,TRBJ1-2,CASSSLKDRDGYGYTF
TRBV4-1,TRBJ2-5,CASSQLAGGRETQYF
TRBV28,TRBJ2-3,CASSSSGNPTDTQYF
TRBV9,TRBJ2-1,CASSVDLRGYNEQFF
TRBV6-5,TRBJ1-3,CASSRAQRGNTIYF
TRBV4-1,TRBJ2-7,CASSPYRLDRQEQYF
TRBV11-1,TRBJ2-5,CASSLAPGQQETQYF
TRBV7-2,TRBJ2-2,CASSLQGDTGELFF
TRBV14,TRBJ2-3,CASSQEWASRTDTQYF
TRBV10-2,TRBJ1-3,CASRQGSSGNTIYF
TRBV27,TRBJ2-2,CASSLIAGVETGELFF
TRBV25-1,TRBJ1-1,CASSYDSGVDAFF
TRBV19,TRBJ2-2,CASRTGTEYIGELFF
TRBV13,TRBJ1-3,CASSEIQGGNTIYF
TRBV25-1,TRBJ2-2,CASVGGSNTGELFF
TRBV7-2,TRBJ2-1,CASSRQGLAGVNEQFF
TRBV13,TRBJ2-7,CASRRGGRYEQYF
TRBV28,TRBJ1-5,CASSRTGGNQPQHF
TRBV11-2,TRBJ1-3,CASSSGLQNTIYF
TRBV28,TRBJ1-1,CASSRTGEERTEAFF
TRBV5-5,TRBJ2-7,CASSLVGTSGSYEQYF
TRBV27,TRBJ1-5,CASSARDSSYSNQPQHF
TRBV5-4,TRBJ2-2,CASSPDGGVHTGELFF
TRBV21-1,TRBJ1-5,CASSKSDKQDRGFRGNQPQHF
TRBV5-1,TRBJ2-7,CASSLVTSGFYEQYF
TRBV18,TRBJ2-3,CASSPTGRLGVDTQYF
TRBV18,TRBJ1-1,CASSPPKGEGTEAFF
TRBV20-1,TRBJ2-7,CSAYQSNGQYF
TRBV7-2,TRBJ2-3,CASSTRSSLGTDTQYF
TRBV28,TRBJ2-3,CASSGSRAASTDTQYF
TRBV29-1,TRBJ1-2,CSVDWTATNYGYTF
TRBV10-1,TRBJ2-2,CASSEGGLGELFF
TRBV18,TRBJ1-1,CASSPQGWDRVTEAFF
TRBV19,TRBJ2-3,CASVPTGSRVDTQYF
TRBV30,TRBJ1-2,CAWSETGGGVGYTF
TRBV11-2,TRBJ2-7,CASSAGTGVEYEQYF